Listed below are T cell receptor beta chains from one sample, sequenced in a study of CD8 T cells in ankylosing spondylitis. TCRdb passed the 5' RACE reads through MiXCR, listing each CDR3 protein once. The sample has 220,000 or so distinct CDR3 sequences, over 9.5% seen once. What was sequenced was blood, either unsorted or a sorted T cell fraction (not recorded which). The receptors here all came from a male donor with ankylosing spondylitis or in good health (not recorded which). Each CDR3 is given with its conserved first and last residue. D genes are given only for firm matches. A clone size is listed for some rows: how often the clone was seen (once, few, many), or a class if it is expanded.

>TRBV7-9|NA|many|TRBJ2-2
TGTGCCAGCAGCTTTCAACAGGGACGCACCGGGGAGCTGTTTTTT
CASSFQQGRTGELFF
>TRBV3-1|NA|NA|TRBJ2-3
TGTGCCAGCAGGGCAGGGACTTTCACAGATACGCAGTATTTT
CASRAGTFTDTQYF
>TRBV7-9|NA|few|TRBJ1-1
TGTGCCAGCAGCTTCCAGGGAGTGGGCACTGAAGCTTTCTTT
CASSFQGVGTEAFF
>TRBV12-3/TRBV12-4|NA|many|TRBJ1-1
TGTGCCAGCAGTTTATACAGTGAAGCTTTCTTT
CASSLYSEAFF
>TRBV28|NA|few|TRBJ2-2
TGTGCCCTCGGGCGGGGCTCCACCGGGGAGCTGTTTTTT
CALGRGSTGELFF
>TRBV7-9|NA|many|TRBJ1-3
TGTGCCAGCAGCCCGGGGGGTGCGTCCGGAAACACCATATATTTT
CASSPGGASGNTIYF
>TRBV5-1|NA|NA|TRBJ1-5
TGCGCCAGCAGCTTGGACGGGGACACCCGGACACCCCAGCATTTT
CASSLDGDTRTPQHF
>TRBV2|NA|NA|TRBJ2-3
TGTGCCAGCAGTGATTCGCCGACAGATACGCAGTATTTT
CASSDSPTDTQYF
>TRBV27|NA|few|TRBJ2-5
TGTGCCAGCCGGAGCTCAGAGACCCAGTACTTC
CASRSSETQYF
>TRBV6-1|TRBD1|many|TRBJ1-5
TGTGCCAGCAGCGTGGACAGGGACCAGCCCCAGCATTTT
CASSVDRDQPQHF
>TRBV4-2|NA|many|TRBJ2-1
TGTGCCAGCAGCCCGTCCCTAGGGACCAGGGTGTCCCAGAGCTCCTACAATGAGCAGTTCTTC
CASSPSLGTRVSQSSYNEQFF
>TRBV29-1|NA|many|TRBJ1-6
TGCAGCGTTCAACAGGGTTATAATTCACCCCTCCACTTT
CSVQQGYNSPLHF
>TRBV19|NA|NA|TRBJ2-3
TGTGCCAGTAGTATTGGGGGGGGCCCAGATACGCAGTATTTT
CASSIGGGPDTQYF
>TRBV27|NA|many|TRBJ1-3
TGTGCCAGCAGTTTTATGGGTCCGGGTCGTGGAAACACCATATATTTT
CASSFMGPGRGNTIYF
>TRBV7-2|NA|many|TRBJ1-5
TGTGCCAGCAGCTTAACTTGGAGCAATCAGCCCCAGCATTTT
CASSLTWSNQPQHF
>TRBV7-2|NA|many|TRBJ1-4
TGTGCCAGCAGCTTAGGGGCGGGAACTAATGAAAAACTGTTTTTT
CASSLGAGTNEKLFF
>TRBV7-9|NA|NA|TRBJ2-7
TGTGCCAGCAGCTTAGTAGCAGGAGCCTACGAGCAGTACTTC
CASSLVAGAYEQYF
>TRBV27|TRBD2|many|TRBJ2-1
TGTGCCAGCAGATCCACAGGACTAGCGGGGGGGAAATACAATGAGCAGTTCTTC
CASRSTGLAGGKYNEQFF
>TRBV27|TRBD1|many|TRBJ2-2
TGTGCCAGCAGTTTTTCTCGACCGGGACAGGGGGGGGAGCTGTTTTTT
CASSFSRPGQGGELFF
>TRBV5-1|NA|many|TRBJ2-5
TGCGCCAGCAGCTTGCCTGGAGAAGAGACCCAGTACTTC
CASSLPGEETQYF
>TRBV20-1|NA|many|TRBJ2-1
TGCAGTGCTAGAGCCACCCGGGGGCTGTACAATGAGCAGTTCTTC
CSARATRGLYNEQFF
>TRBV6-1|TRBD1|few|TRBJ1-5
TGTGCCAGCAGTCAAGAGCCAGGGGGGGGACAGCCCCAGCATTTT
CASSQEPGGGQPQHF
>TRBV5-1|NA|many|TRBJ2-5
TGCGCCAGCAGCTTCGGAGCCGCTGGGACCCAGTACTTC
CASSFGAAGTQYF
>TRBV3-1|NA|few|TRBJ2-1
TGTGCCAGCAGCCAAGATCTTGGAGCTCACAATGAGCAGTTCTTC
CASSQDLGAHNEQFF
>TRBV25-1|NA|NA|TRBJ1-1
TGTGCCAGCAGTGAGTCGGCGGGGACCCTGAACACTGAAGCTTTCTTT
CASSESAGTLNTEAFF
>TRBV20-1|NA|many|TRBJ2-2
TGCAGTGCTCGACAGCTGAACACCGGGGAGCTGTTTTTT
CSARQLNTGELFF
>TRBV5-4|NA|NA|TRBJ2-3
TGTGCCAGCAGCTTGCCCAGGGATACAGATACGCAGTATTTT
CASSLPRDTDTQYF
>TRBV5-1|TRBD2|many|TRBJ2-1
TGCGCCAGCAGCTTGGAGAGCGGGGGGGCGATTGAGCAGTTCTTC
CASSLESGGAIEQFF
>TRBV24-1|TRBD1|many|TRBJ2-1
TGTGCCACCAGTGATCGGGAGACAGGGGGTGAGCAGTTCTTC
CATSDRETGGEQFF
>TRBV6-1|NA|NA|TRBJ2-5
TGTGCCAGCAGTGAAGGGGACAAAAAGGAGACCCAGTACTTC
CASSEGDKKETQYF
>TRBV6-5|NA|NA|TRBJ2-3
TGTGCCAGCAGTTACGGGCCCTCTGGGGATACGCAGTATTTT
CASSYGPSGDTQYF
>TRBV27|TRBD1|few|TRBJ2-6
TGTGCCAGCAGAGAGGGACAGACCACTTCTGGGGCCAACGTCCTGACTTTC
CASREGQTTSGANVLTF
>TRBV5-1|TRBD1|many|TRBJ2-1
TGCGCCAGCAGCTTGCGGCAGGGGGCCATTAATGAGCAGTTCTTC
CASSLRQGAINEQFF